Listed here are 31 T cell receptor beta chains from one sample, sequenced in a study of neoadjuvant anti-PD-1 for oral cavity cancer. Time point given: after neoadjuvant nivolumab, at surgical resection. Generated by immunoSEQ multiplex PCR, the TCRdb table keeps only in-frame clones and is missing some. This sample has 35,000 to 40,000 clones, with 30% to 40% found just once. The specimen was tumor tissue, collected after nivolumab (anti-PD-1) treatment. Receptor source: a person aged 40-85 years with oral cavity squamous cell carcinoma.

This clone appeared a few times. The V call is TRBV6-1, the J call TRBJ1-1, with D perhaps matching TRBD1 (5 bases). Trimming removed 6 bases at V and 2 bases at J, with 7 bases between. The CDR3 extends over 12 amino acids. CDR1 is MNHNS and CDR2 is SASEGT in the germline V gene. CDR3 in DNA: TGTGCCAGCAGACAGGCTAACACTGAAGCTTTCTTT. Amino acid sequence: CASRQANTEAFF.

This clone has a count of ten or more. V usage is TRBV10-2 and J usage is TRBJ1-2; D uncertain. CDR3 size: 13 residues. Trimming shortened V by 11 bases and J by 0 bases, and 13 bases separated the two germline ends. CDR1 is WSHSY, CDR2 SAAADI, per germline. The chain's CDR3 is CAAAPGSNYGYTF. CDR3 in DNA: TGCGCCGCCGCCCCCGGTTCTAACTATGGCTACACCTTC.

This chain uses TRBV6-1 with TRBJ1-5; maybe TRBD1 (5 bases). V was trimmed by 3 bases and J by 0 bases, leaving 21 bases between them. Germline assignment: CDR1 MNHNS and CDR2 SASEGT. The length of the CDR3 is 19 residues. The CDR3 bases are TGTGCCAGCAGTGAGCAGACCGGGAGGGGATTATATAGCAATCAGCCCCAGCATTTT. Protein product: CASSEQTGRGLYSNQPQHF.

This chain joins TRBV14 and TRBJ2-1; tentatively, D is TRBD2 (6 bases). The V end was cut by 5 bases, the J end by 0 bases, with 14 bases between. CDR3 length equals 16 residues. Germline assignment: CDR1 SGHDN and CDR2 FVKESK. The CDR3 DNA follows: TGTGCCAGCAGCATCAGCGGGCCTAGCTCCTACAATGAGCAGTTCTTC. Amino acid sequence: CASSISGPSSYNEQFF.

The chain recombines TRBV29-1 with TRBJ2-1; 7 bases are a match to TRBD2. With 6 bases clipped from V and 5 bases from J, the junction kept 10 bases outside the gene matches. Germline CDR1 and CDR2: SQVTM and ANQGSEA. CDR3 length: 14 residues. CDR3 amino acids: CSVPRLATNNEQFF. The CDR3 coding sequence is TGCAGCGTCCCTCGACTAGCTACAAACAATGAGCAGTTCTTC.

This clone was observed a few times. This sequence joins TRBV7-9 and TRBJ2-7; the D is unclear. In germline, CDR1 is SEHNR, CDR2 FQNEAQ (reference sequence). This CDR3 has 10 residues. The V and J ends lost 8 bases and 5 bases respectively, with 7 bases between them. The CDR3, as DNA: TGTGCCAGCGAAATGAACGAGCAGTACTTC. This gives the protein CASEMNEQYF. The variable domain in full, completed from reference TRBV7-9 and TRBJ2-7, reads DTGVSQNPRHKITKRGQNVTFRCDPISEHNRLYWYRQTLGQGPEFLTYFQNEAQLEKSRLLSDRFSAERPKGSFSTLEIQRTEQGDSAMYLCASEMNEQYFGPGTRLTVT.

The table lists this clone with a few counts. The chain combines TRBV11-2 with TRBJ2-1, with D unclear. The CDR3 has 17 amino acids. Germline assignment: CDR1 SGHAT and CDR2 FQNNGV. Trimming removed 2 bases at V and 0 bases at J, with 14 bases between. CDR3 nucleotides: TGTGCCAGCAGCTTATTCTCAACCCTGAGCTCCTACAATGAGCAGTTCTTC. Amino acids: CASSLFSTLSSYNEQFF.

The rearrangement joins TRBV11-2 to TRBJ2-7; 9 bases agree with TRBD2. J was trimmed by 5 bases and V by 0 bases; bases with no gene match: 20. The CDR3 totals 20 residues. Germline loops: CDR1 SGHAT, CDR2 FQNNGV. The chain's CDR3 is CASSLEGPSPSSGRINEQYF. The CDR3 DNA sequence: TGTGCCAGCAGCTTAGAAGGACCGTCCCCGAGTAGCGGGAGAATCAACGAGCAGTACTTC. Looking up the rest from reference TRBV11-2 and TRBJ2-7 gives the full variable domain: EAGVAQSPRYKIIEKRQSVAFWCNPISGHATLYWYQQILGQGPKLLIQFQNNGVVDDSQLPKDRFSAERLKGVDSTLKIQPAKLEDSAVYLCASSLEGPSPSSGRINEQYFGPGTRLTVT.

The J gene is TRBJ2-7, the V gene TRBV2; perhaps TRBD1 as D (6 bases). Germline V CDR1 and CDR2: SNHLY, FYNNEI. This CDR3 spans 14 amino acids. V lost 8 bases and J 2 bases, leaving 16 bases between the germline ends. This CDR3 reads CASVIRGSPYEQYF. DNA for the CDR3: TGTGCCAGCGTGATCAGGGGATCACCCTACGAGCAGTACTTC.

This clone was recorded at least ten times. This chain uses TRBV28 with TRBJ1-5; 7 bases map to TRBD1. Germline CDR1 is MDHEN and CDR2 is SYDVKM. Losses at the gene ends were 7 bases for V and 1 base for J; bases not matched to a gene: 4. This CDR3 has 14 residues. The CDR3 DNA reads as TGTGCCAGCAACAGGGGTAGGAGCAATCAGCCCCAGCATTTT. Protein: CASNRGRSNQPQHF.

The gene calls are TRBV2 and TRBJ2-5; D might be TRBD1 (6 bases). In germline, CDR1 is SNHLY, CDR2 FYNNEI. The CDR3 consists of 15 residues. Deletions cut 8 bases from V and 1 base from J, with 17 bases between. The CDR3 loop reads CASLRGSQGQETQYF. DNA for the CDR3: TGTGCCAGCTTGAGGGGGTCGCAGGGCCAAGAGACCCAGTACTTC.

The V and J genes are TRBV28 and TRBJ1-5; D gene unclear. V lost 5 bases and J lost 5, with 13 bases in between. Germline V gene lookup returns CDR1 MDHEN and CDR2 SYDVKM. The CDR3 loop spans 14 amino acids. The CDR3 DNA follows: TGTGCCAGCAGTCCAGACGGGCGATATCAGCCCCAGCATTTT. It translates to CASSPDGRYQPQHF.

The chain carries TRBV28 and TRBJ2-5; 12 nucleotides match TRBD1. Trimming removed 6 bases from V and 4 bases from J; junction bases left unmatched: 6. Germline V gene data show CDR1 as MDHEN and CDR2 as SYDVKM. There are 15 residues in the CDR3. CDR3 amino acids: CASSSGTGGIETQYF. CDR3 nucleotides: TGTGCCAGCAGCTCCGGGACAGGGGGCATAGAGACCCAGTACTTC.

For the CDR3, the DNA is TGTGCCAGCATGGGGGGACCGACAGAGACGGGGGAGCAGTACTTC. Its protein is CASMGGPTETGEQYF. The V call is TRBV2, the J call TRBJ2-7; TRBD2 might be the D (6 bases). Per the germline V gene, CDR1 is SNHLY and CDR2 is FYNNEI. This CDR3 contains 15 residues. With 7 bases removed from V and 7 bases from J, the gap between germline ends came to 23 bases.

This clone was observed a handful of times. CDR3 amino acids: CATSREGTGRARGELFF. Here the CDR3 DNA reads TGTGCCACCAGCAGAGAGGGGACAGGGAGGGCCCGCGGGGAGCTGTTTTTT. The rearrangement uses TRBV15 and TRBJ2-2; 9 bases map to TRBD1. The CDR3 consists of 17 residues. The trim removed 0 bases at V and 7 bases at J, leaving 9 bases unmatched. CDR1 is LNHNV, CDR2 YYDKDF, per germline (reference sequence).

This clone was counted ten times or more. This sequence joins TRBV4-1 and TRBJ1-2; 7 bases match TRBD1. The V gene's germline CDR1 is MGHRA and CDR2 YSYEKL. This CDR3 spans 17 amino acids. V shed 0 bases and J 6 bases; nucleotides not matched to a gene: 13. The CDR3: CASSQDVPRTGKDGYTF. The CDR3 coding sequence is TGCGCCAGCAGCCAAGACGTACCGAGGACAGGAAAGGATGGCTACACCTTC.

The rearrangement uses TRBV5-4 and TRBJ1-1; a possible D gene is TRBD1 (6 bases). Trimming pared 4 bases from V and 0 bases from J, leaving 13 bases between. This CDR3 contains 15 residues. Germline V gene lookup returns CDR1 SGHNT and CDR2 YYREEE (reference sequence). CDR3 nucleotides: TGTGCCAGCAGCACGACAGGCAACATGAACACTGAAGCTTTCTTT. Its translation is CASSTTGNMNTEAFF.

This rearrangement joins TRBV30 to TRBJ2-3, with TRBD2 matching 9 bases. CDR3 length: 16 residues. Trimming removed 0 bases from V and 0 bases from J; junction bases left unmatched: 4. Germline assignment: CDR1 GTSNPN and CDR2 SVGIG (reference sequence). CDR3: CAWSVGGGDSTDTQYF. CDR3 nucleotides: TGTGCCTGGAGTGTCGGCGGGGGGGATAGCACAGATACGCAGTATTTT.

The rearrangement uses TRBV19 and TRBJ2-4, with 10 bases that match TRBD1. Germline V gene data show CDR1 as LNHDA and CDR2 as SQIVND (reference sequence). This CDR3 is 15 amino acids long. The V and J ends lost 4 bases and 6 bases, in that order; junction bases with no gene match: 6. CDR3 loop: CASSTHRDRGNIQYF. In DNA form, the CDR3 reads TGTGCCAGTAGTACGCACCGGGACAGGGGAAACATTCAGTACTTC.

The chain couples TRBV30 to TRBJ2-3; D call uncertain. The germline V gene encodes CDR1 GTSNPN and CDR2 SVGIG (reference sequence). With 2 bases removed from V and 5 bases from J, the gap between germline ends came to 11 bases. The CDR3 length is 13 residues. Here the CDR3 reads CAWSLGELDTQYF. CDR3 bases: TGTGCCTGGAGTCTTGGCGAATTAGATACGCAGTATTTT.

The chain is built from TRBV30 and TRBJ2-3, with D unclear. Germline CDR1 GTSNPN, CDR2 SVGIG (reference sequence). Trimming took off 1 base at V and 6 bases at J, with 14 bases between the two ends. This CDR3 has 14 amino acids. The CDR3 DNA is TGTGCCTGGAGTGAGGCCGCTCTACGGGATACGCAGTATTTT. As protein: CAWSEAALRDTQYF.

This clone showed up just once. CDR3 coding DNA: TGTGCCAGCAGGACATACACAGATACGCAGTATTTT. It yields the protein CASRTYTDTQYF. The chain joins TRBV27 to TRBJ2-3; D not resolved. V dropped 6 bases and J dropped 2 bases, with 6 bases sitting between them. Per the germline V gene, CDR1 is MNHEY and CDR2 is SMNVEV (reference sequence). This CDR3 has 12 amino acids.

The chain uses TRBV7-8 and TRBJ1-5; no definite D call. With 1 base removed from V and 4 bases from J, the gap between germline ends came to 11 bases. Germline V lookup: CDR1 SGHVS, CDR2 FQNEAQ. The length of the CDR3 is 15 residues. DNA for the CDR3: TGTGCCAGCAGCTTAGGATGGGCAGGTAATCAGCCCCAGCATTTT. It translates to CASSLGWAGNQPQHF.

V is TRBV7-8 and J is TRBJ1-2; D uncertain. This CDR3 has 15 amino acids. Germline V lookup: CDR1 SGHVS, CDR2 FQNEAQ. With 0 bases removed from V and 0 bases from J, the gap between germline ends came to 8 bases. The CDR3 nucleotides read TGTGCCAGCAGCTTAGCGATGGATCCTAACTATGGCTACACCTTC. It translates to CASSLAMDPNYGYTF. Complete variable domain (other parts from reference TRBV7-8 and TRBJ1-2): GAGVSQSPRYKVAKRGQDVALRCDPISGHVSLFWYQQALGQGPEFLTYFQNEAQLDKSGLPSDRFFAERPEGSVSTLKIQRTQQEDSAVYLCASSLAMDPNYGYTFGSGTRLTVV.

The chain joins TRBV15 to TRBJ2-3; D is ambiguous. The V gene lost 0 bases and the J gene lost 6 bases, with 7 bases spanning the gap. The CDR3 has 13 residues. CDR1 is LNHNV, CDR2 YYDKDF, per germline (reference sequence). The chain's CDR3 is CATSRDPGDTQYF. Here the CDR3 DNA reads TGTGCCACCAGCAGAGATCCTGGTGATACGCAGTATTTT.

V usage is TRBV6-6 and J usage is TRBJ1-1; TRBD1 is a possible D gene (6 bases). CDR1 and CDR2 from the germline V gene are MNHNY and SVGAGI (reference sequence). This CDR3 comprises 14 residues. The ends were cut back, 9 bases at V and 4 bases at J, with 18 bases in the middle. The CDR3 nucleotides read TGTGCCAGTTACCGGGGGCGCGGGGTCACTGAAGCTTTCTTT. Translated, it gives CASYRGRGVTEAFF.

The chain uses TRBV19 and TRBJ1-2; 7 bases fit TRBD1. Germline V CDR1 and CDR2: LNHDA, SQIVND (reference sequence). V shed 2 bases, J shed 7 bases, and the junction held 7 bases outside the gene matches. This CDR3 contains 14 residues. CDR3 coding DNA: TGTGCCAGTAGTATAACGAGGGGGCAAGGTGGCTACACCTTC. Encoded protein: CASSITRGQGGYTF.

This clone was picked up a small number of times. The CDR3 DNA reads as TGTGCCAGCAGTGAAGGTCTAACAGGAAACACCATATATTTT. This sequence encodes CASSEGLTGNTIYF. This chain links TRBV6-1 with TRBJ1-3; D uncertain. With 1 base removed from V and 4 bases from J, the gap between germline ends came to 8 bases. The CDR3 covers 14 residues. Germline loops: CDR1 MNHNS, CDR2 SASEGT.

This clone appeared once. In DNA form, the CDR3 reads TGTGCCTGGATCAAGAGGGGGCACCAAGAGACCCAGTACTTC. This sequence encodes CAWIKRGHQETQYF. V usage is TRBV30 and J usage is TRBJ2-5; TRBD1 matches at 7 bases. The J segment lost 0 bases and the V segment lost 4 bases, leaving 5 bases of the junction unmatched. The CDR3 sequence is 14 residues long. CDR1 is GTSNPN and CDR2 is SVGIG in the germline V gene (reference sequence).

CDR3 sequence (DNA): TGTGCCTGGAGTCTATTCCGGGGGGCGGGTGGCTATGGCTACACCTTC. Protein: CAWSLFRGAGGYGYTF. The chain carries TRBV30 and TRBJ1-2; maybe TRBD1 (6 bases). This CDR3 comprises 16 residues. Germline values: CDR1 GTSNPN, CDR2 SVGIG (reference sequence). Trimming stripped 2 bases from V and 4 bases from J, with 20 bases between.

Ten or more counts support this clone. The chain is built from TRBV2 and TRBJ2-7; possibly TRBD2 for D (6 bases). Trimming removed 4 bases at V and 9 bases at J, with 13 bases between. CDR3 size: 12 residues. CDR1 is SNHLY and CDR2 is FYNNEI in the germline V gene. The CDR3 region is CASSARDFGQYF. As DNA, the CDR3 is TGTGCCAGCAGTGCCAGGGACTTCGGGCAGTACTTC.